These 20 T cell receptor beta chains share one sample of origin, sequenced in a study of shared clonotypes between healthy human individuals. Generated by immunoSEQ multiplex PCR, the TCRdb table keeps only in-frame clones and is missing some. The sample has 600,000 to 800,000 clones; 55% to 75% are singletons. Sequencing was carried out using memory CD4+ T cells sorted from blood. Described subset: CD45RA-negative fraction. These receptors were obtained from a woman aged 25 to 39 in good health.

This sequence joins TRBV5-1 and TRBJ2-5; 9 bases are a match to TRBD1. Germline lookup yields CDR1 SGHRS and CDR2 YFSETQ. CDR3 length: 14 amino acids. The trim removed 4 bases at V and 5 bases at J, leaving 6 bases unmatched. CDR3 sequence: CASSMGQGGETQYF. CDR3 nucleotides: TGCGCCAGCAGCATGGGACAGGGCGGCGAGACCCAGTACTTC.

The rearrangement uses TRBV7-9 and TRBJ2-7; D gene unclear. The CDR3 runs to 13 residues. Trimming took off 4 bases at V and 7 bases at J, with 14 bases between the two ends. Germline CDR1 is SEHNR and CDR2 is FQNEAQ (reference sequence). CDR3 sequence: CASSSVGLGEQYF. CDR3 bases: TGTGCCAGCAGCTCGGTCGGGCTCGGGGAGCAGTACTTC.

For the CDR3, the DNA is TGTGCCAGCAGCTTGGGGACAGGGGTTATCGGCTACACCTTC. Amino acid sequence: CASSLGTGVIGYTF. The chain carries TRBV5-8 and TRBJ1-2; TRBD1 matches at 9 bases. V was clipped by 0 bases and J by 8 bases; unmatched bases: 5. The CDR3 has 14 amino acids. In germline, CDR1 is SGHTS, CDR2 YDEGEE.

The genes are TRBV5-4 and TRBJ2-6; TRBD1 agrees at 8 bases. Germline CDR1 reads SGHNT; CDR2 reads YYREEE (reference sequence). CDR3 length: 17 residues. Trimming cost V 0 bases and J 2 bases; bases outside gene matches: 4. The CDR3: CASSLGTGRTGANVLTF. For the CDR3, the DNA is TGTGCCAGCAGCTTGGGGACAGGGAGAACTGGGGCCAACGTCCTGACTTTC.

The chain carries TRBV10-2 and TRBJ1-2, with unresolved D. Germline assignment: CDR1 WSHSY and CDR2 SAAADI. The CDR3 sequence is 12 residues long. The V end lost 5 bases, the J end lost 3 bases, and 7 bases lay between the germline ends. The CDR3 here is CASSKDHYGYTF. DNA of the CDR3: TGCGCCAGCAGTAAGGATCACTATGGCTACACCTTC.

This clone has just a few counts. The chain joins TRBV2 to TRBJ2-1; the match to TRBD1 covers 11 bases. Germline loops: CDR1 SNHLY, CDR2 FYNNEI. This CDR3 contains 15 residues. After removal of 5 bases from V and 4 bases from J, the junction contained 4 bases not matched to a gene. The CDR3 region has the DNA TGTGCCAGCAGTCCGGACAGGGGGCGATACAATGAGCAGTTCTTC. It codes for CASSPDRGRYNEQFF.

The chain combines TRBV18 with TRBJ1-2, with 11 bases fitting TRBD1. Germline CDR1 reads KGHSH; CDR2 reads LQKENI. The CDR3 covers 14 residues. The V and J ends lost 2 bases and 7 bases, in that order; junction bases with no gene match: 3. The DNA for the CDR3 is TGTGCCAGCTCACCAACCGGGACAGGGGGTGGCTACACCTTC. Its translation: CASSPTGTGGGYTF.

CDR3 sequence (DNA): TGTGCCAGCCAGGCGGGCGGGAGGAAAAGGGAGCAGTACTTC. Translating it yields CASQAGGRKREQYF. The chain is built from TRBV6-1 and TRBJ2-7, with 8 positions matching TRBD2. The length of the CDR3 is 14 residues. Germline CDR1 is MNHNS and CDR2 is SASEGT. V lost 8 bases to trimming and J lost 7 bases; unmatched junction nucleotides: 13.

This chain uses TRBV28 with TRBJ2-1, with 7 nucleotides matching TRBD2. V trimming: 4 bases; J trimming: 4 bases; junction bases outside the gene matches: 10. The length of the CDR3 is 16 residues. Germline CDR1 is MDHEN and CDR2 is SYDVKM. CDR3 DNA sequence: TGTGCCAGCAGTTCCTACCGGGGAGGGCGGTACAATGAGCAGTTCTTC. This codes for CASSSYRGGRYNEQFF.

This rearrangement joins TRBV28 to TRBJ1-5; D ambiguous. V shed 3 bases and J shed 4 bases, with 7 bases lying between them. Germline CDR1 and CDR2: MDHEN and SYDVKM. The CDR3 length is 13 residues. The CDR3 region has the DNA TGTGCCAGCAGTTTCGGTCATAATCAGCCCCAGCATTTT. Encoded protein: CASSFGHNQPQHF.

The chain joins TRBV7-9 to TRBJ2-7; 9 nucleotides align to TRBD1. V dropped 5 bases and J dropped 6; count of bases not matched to a gene: 11. Germline V gives CDR1 SEHNR, CDR2 FQNEAQ (reference sequence). CDR3 length equals 15 residues. The CDR3 is CASSHPGQGVGEQYF. As DNA, the CDR3 is TGTGCCAGCAGCCATCCGGGACAGGGCGTGGGCGAGCAGTACTTC. The full variable domain, its missing parts supplied by reference TRBV7-9 and TRBJ2-7, is DTGVSQNPRHKITKRGQNVTFRCDPISEHNRLYWYRQTLGQGPEFLTYFQNEAQLEKSRLLSDRFSAERPKGSFSTLEIQRTEQGDSAMYLCASSHPGQGVGEQYFGPGTRLTVT.

V usage is TRBV11-2 and J usage is TRBJ2-2; D might be TRBD2 (5 bases). Trimming removed 4 bases at V and 5 bases at J, with 11 bases between. The CDR3 spans 14 residues. The germline CDR1 and CDR2 sequences are SGHAT and FQNNGV. The CDR3 region is CASSSSGITGELFF. CDR3 bases: TGTGCCAGCAGCTCAAGCGGAATTACCGGGGAGCTGTTTTTT.

In nucleotides, the CDR3 is TGCGCCAGCAGCTTGGGCCCGGGGGAGGGCTACGAGCAGTACTTC. Translated: CASSLGPGEGYEQYF. This chain connects TRBV5-1 to TRBJ2-7; 7 bases align to TRBD2. The junction had 6 bases not matched to a gene; V was cut back by 0 bases and J by 3 bases. The CDR3 totals 15 residues. Germline V gene sequence: CDR1 SGHRS, CDR2 YFSETQ.

This CDR3 is CASSNPAGRRSAGYTF. The CDR3 DNA is TGTGCCAGCAGCAACCCTGCGGGCAGGCGCTCGGCTGGCTACACCTTC. The chain joins TRBV7-2 to TRBJ1-2; unclear D gene. This CDR3 has 16 residues. In germline, CDR1 is SGHTA, CDR2 FQGNSA. The V end was cut by 5 bases, the J end by 7 bases, with 23 bases between.

The chain employs TRBV7-9 and TRBJ2-7; D is unresolved. Trimming cost V 3 bases and J 7 bases, with 10 bases left between them. The CDR3 is 12 residues long. Germline values: CDR1 SEHNR, CDR2 FQNEAQ (reference sequence). The DNA for the CDR3 is TGTGCCAGCAGCTTCCCCTCTGGAGAGCAGTACTTC. Translated: CASSFPSGEQYF.

The rearrangement links TRBV5-1 to TRBJ2-7; TRBD2 matches 10 bases. The junction had 8 bases not matched to a gene; V was cut back by 0 bases and J by 2 bases. The CDR3 loop spans 17 amino acids. Germline assignment: CDR1 SGHRS and CDR2 YFSETQ. The CDR3 nucleotides are TGCGCCAGCAGCTTGGCGCCTAGCGGGAGAAGTACCTACGAGCAGTACTTC. This sequence encodes CASSLAPSGRSTYEQYF.

The V gene is TRBV7-9, the J gene TRBJ1-2; 8 bases match TRBD1. J was trimmed by 7 bases and V by 8 bases; bases with no gene match: 9. The CDR3 runs 13 residues. Germline assignment: CDR1 SEHNR and CDR2 FQNEAQ (reference sequence). This chain's CDR3 is CASSQDRVGGYTF. The CDR3 DNA sequence: TGTGCCAGCTCCCAGGACAGGGTTGGTGGCTACACCTTC.

The rearrangement joins TRBV4-2 to TRBJ2-7, with D possibly matching TRBD1 (9 bases). CDR1 is LGHNA and CDR2 is YNFKEQ in the germline V gene. The length of the CDR3 is 19 residues. The V and J ends lost 1 base and 2 bases respectively, with 24 bases between them. CDR3 in amino acids: CASSQGETGGLGGPYEQYF. The CDR3 region has the DNA TGTGCCAGCAGCCAAGGTGAGACAGGGGGACTAGGCGGTCCCTACGAGCAGTACTTC.

The rearrangement uses TRBV13 and TRBJ2-3; D remains unclear. V lost 2 bases, J lost 0 bases, and 9 bases lay in between. Germline lookup yields CDR1 PRHDT and CDR2 FYEKMQ (reference sequence). The CDR3 loop spans 15 amino acids. This chain's CDR3 is CASSLRTSSTDTQYF. The CDR3 bases are TGTGCCAGCAGCTTACGAACATCTAGCACAGATACGCAGTATTTT.

This chain links TRBV5-6 with TRBJ2-4; perhaps TRBD1 as D (6 bases). The CDR3 runs to 14 residues. Trimming left V 4 bases short and J 3 bases short, with 11 bases between. Germline V CDR1 and CDR2: SGHDT, YYEEEE. The CDR3 bases are TGTGCCAGCAGCCCACAGGGAATCAAAAACATTCAGTACTTC. Protein sequence: CASSPQGIKNIQYF.